A single T cell receptor beta chain is shown here with its context. Its specificity is unknown. The data are from a study of CD8 T cells in Susac syndrome. Study findings and constraints: It was acknowledged by the study that relatively few individuals were included in its TCR sequencing and HLA analysis.

A quantity of roughly 0.5 to 1 ug RNA underwent reverse transcription using random hexamers. A single record per CDR3 protein comes from TCRdb applying MiXCR to the immunoSEQ multiplex PCR reads. The table lists around 130,000 distinct CDR3 sequences, over 80% of them singletons. In blood CD8+ and CD4+ T cells, TCR beta underwent sequencing. This TCR derives from a human donor with multiple sclerosis. The specimen was CD8+ T cells from PBMCs.

The CDR3 loop is CASSKAAFQETQYF. CDR3 sequence (DNA): TGTGCCAGCAGTAAGGCAGCCTTCCAAGAGACCCAGTACTTC. The gene calls are TRBV28 and TRBJ2-5; D is unresolved. The CDR3 totals 14 residues. V was shortened by 5 bases and J by 1 base, with 11 bases between the two germline ends. The germline CDR1 and CDR2 sequences are MDHEN and SYDVKM.